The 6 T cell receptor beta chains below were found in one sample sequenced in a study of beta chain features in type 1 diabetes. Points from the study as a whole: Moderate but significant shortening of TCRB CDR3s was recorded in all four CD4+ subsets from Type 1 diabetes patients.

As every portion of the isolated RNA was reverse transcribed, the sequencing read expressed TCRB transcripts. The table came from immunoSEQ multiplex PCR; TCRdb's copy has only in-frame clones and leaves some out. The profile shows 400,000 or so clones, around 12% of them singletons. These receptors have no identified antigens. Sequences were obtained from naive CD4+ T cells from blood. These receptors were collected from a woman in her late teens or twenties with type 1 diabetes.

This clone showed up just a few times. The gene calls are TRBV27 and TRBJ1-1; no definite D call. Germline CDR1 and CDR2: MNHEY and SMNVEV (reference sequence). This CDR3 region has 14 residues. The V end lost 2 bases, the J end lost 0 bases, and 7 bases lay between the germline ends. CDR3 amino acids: CASSLRGVNTEAFF. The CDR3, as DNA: TGTGCCAGCAGTTTAAGAGGAGTGAACACTGAAGCTTTCTTT.

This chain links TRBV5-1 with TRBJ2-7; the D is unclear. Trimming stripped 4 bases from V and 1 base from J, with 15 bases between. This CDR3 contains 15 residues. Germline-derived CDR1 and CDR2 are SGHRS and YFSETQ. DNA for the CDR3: TGCGCCAGCAGCAGAATGACTCTCCTTTCCTACGAGCAGTACTTC. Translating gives CASSRMTLLSYEQYF.

CDR3 loop: CASSQFEASGTNEQFF. CDR3 sequence (DNA): TGCGCCAGCAGCCAATTCGAAGCTAGCGGGACTAATGAGCAGTTCTTC. The chain is built from TRBV4-1 and TRBJ2-1; TRBD2 aligns across 9 bases. The germline gives CDR1 MGHRA, CDR2 YSYEKL. V shed 2 bases and J 7 bases; nucleotides not matched to a gene: 9. The CDR3 has 16 amino acids.

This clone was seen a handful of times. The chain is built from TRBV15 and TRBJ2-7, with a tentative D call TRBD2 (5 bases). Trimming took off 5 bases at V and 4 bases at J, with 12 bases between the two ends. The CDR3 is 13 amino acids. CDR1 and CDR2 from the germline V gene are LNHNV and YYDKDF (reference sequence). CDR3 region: CATSLGLEYEQYF. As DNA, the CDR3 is TGTGCCACCAGCCTAGGACTCGAGTACGAGCAGTACTTC.

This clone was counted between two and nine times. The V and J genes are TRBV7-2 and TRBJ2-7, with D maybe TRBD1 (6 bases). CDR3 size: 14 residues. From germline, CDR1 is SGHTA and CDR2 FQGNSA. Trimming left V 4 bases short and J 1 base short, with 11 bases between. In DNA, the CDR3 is TGTGCCAGCAGCTCGAGACAGGCGTCCTACGAGCAGTACTTC. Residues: CASSSRQASYEQYF.

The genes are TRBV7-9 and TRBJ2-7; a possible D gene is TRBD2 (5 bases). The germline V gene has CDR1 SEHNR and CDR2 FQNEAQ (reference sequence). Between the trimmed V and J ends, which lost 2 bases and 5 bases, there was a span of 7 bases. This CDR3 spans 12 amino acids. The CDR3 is CASSLRGNEQYF. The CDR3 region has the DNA TGTGCCAGCAGCTTAAGAGGGAACGAGCAGTACTTC.